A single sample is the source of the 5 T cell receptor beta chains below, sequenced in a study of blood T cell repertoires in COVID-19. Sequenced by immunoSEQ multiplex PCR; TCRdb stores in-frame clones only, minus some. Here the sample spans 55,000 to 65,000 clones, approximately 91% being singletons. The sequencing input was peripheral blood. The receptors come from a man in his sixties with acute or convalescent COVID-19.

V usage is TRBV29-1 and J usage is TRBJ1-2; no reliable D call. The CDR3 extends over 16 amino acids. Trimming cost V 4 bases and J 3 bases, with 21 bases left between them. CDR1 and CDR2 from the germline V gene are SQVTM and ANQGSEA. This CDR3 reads CSVAEGSIPGDYGYTF. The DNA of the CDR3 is TGCAGCGTTGCGGAGGGCTCAATCCCTGGAGACTATGGCTACACCTTC.

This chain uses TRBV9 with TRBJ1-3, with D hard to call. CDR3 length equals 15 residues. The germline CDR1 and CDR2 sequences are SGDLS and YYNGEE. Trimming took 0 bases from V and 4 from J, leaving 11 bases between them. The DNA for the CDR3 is TGTGCCAGCAGCGTAGAGTTCTGGGCAGGAAACACCATATATTTT. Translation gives CASSVEFWAGNTIYF.

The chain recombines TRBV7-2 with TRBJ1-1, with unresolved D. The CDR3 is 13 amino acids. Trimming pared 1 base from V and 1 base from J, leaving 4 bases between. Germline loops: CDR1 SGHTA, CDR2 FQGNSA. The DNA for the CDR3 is TGTGCCAGCAGCTTAGGACAGAACACTGAAGCTTTCTTT. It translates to CASSLGQNTEAFF.

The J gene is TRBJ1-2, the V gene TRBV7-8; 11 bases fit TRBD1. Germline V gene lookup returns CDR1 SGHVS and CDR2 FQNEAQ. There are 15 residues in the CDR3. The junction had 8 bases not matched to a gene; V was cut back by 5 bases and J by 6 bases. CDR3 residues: CASSLRTGGVDGYTF. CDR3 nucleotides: TGTGCCAGCAGCCTACGGACAGGGGGCGTCGATGGCTACACCTTC. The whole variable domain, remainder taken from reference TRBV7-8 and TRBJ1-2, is GAGVSQSPRYKVAKRGQDVALRCDPISGHVSLFWYQQALGQGPEFLTYFQNEAQLDKSGLPSDRFFAERPEGSVSTLKIQRTQQEDSAVYLCASSLRTGGVDGYTFGSGTRLTVV.

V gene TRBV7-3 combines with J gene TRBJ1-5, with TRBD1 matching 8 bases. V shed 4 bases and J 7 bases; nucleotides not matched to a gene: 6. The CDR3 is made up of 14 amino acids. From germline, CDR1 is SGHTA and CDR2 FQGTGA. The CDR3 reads CASSSTGGEQPQHF. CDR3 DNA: TGTGCCAGCAGCTCAACAGGGGGAGAGCAGCCCCAGCATTTT.